Shown below are 18 T cell receptor beta chains from a single sample sequenced in a study of human T cells and chemical hapten exposure. TCRdb processed the RACE reads anew with MiXCR; each CDR3 protein has one entry. Among some 93,000 distinct CDR3 sequences listed, around 8.8% were seen once. As to time point: healthy volunteer bleed at 2 weeks. The total RNA was obtained from whole blood that was not fractionated. The specimen sequenced was whole blood. These receptors came from a female donor in good health. Some clones in this sample may be carry-over from other donors' samples.

The table lists this clonotype with a few counts. The V call is TRBV28, the J call TRBJ2-7; no definite D call. The CDR3 is made up of 13 amino acids. V was clipped by 3 bases and J by 2 bases, with 8 bases between them. Germline loops: CDR1 MDHEN, CDR2 SYDVKM. CDR3 DNA: TGTGCCAGCAGTTTGGCAGAGGCCTACGAGCAGTACTTC. Its translation is CASSLAEAYEQYF.

This clonotype was seen a handful of times. The chain links TRBV5-1 to TRBJ1-1; no reliable D call. The CDR3 is 14 residues long. CDR1 is SGHRS and CDR2 is YFSETQ in the germline V gene. With 1 base removed from V and 1 base from J, the gap between germline ends came to 8 bases. The DNA for the CDR3 is TGCGCCAGCAGCTTGAGACACCGGAACACTGAAGCTTTCTTT. This codes for CASSLRHRNTEAFF.

This clonotype was seen a few times. The chain carries TRBV28 and TRBJ2-5; D not resolved. The V end was cut by 8 bases, the J end by 3 bases, with 7 bases between. CDR1 is MDHEN, CDR2 SYDVKM, per germline. The length of the CDR3 is 11 residues. Here the CDR3 reads CASAREETQYF. The CDR3 DNA reads TGTGCCAGCGCCCGGGAAGAGACCCAGTACTTC. Full variable domain (rest looked up from reference TRBV28 and TRBJ2-5): DVKVTQSSRYLVKRTGEKVFLECVQDMDHENMFWYRQDPGLGLRLIYFSYDVKMKEKGDIPEGYSVSREKKERFSLILESASTNQTSMYLCASAREETQYFGPGTRLLVL.

This clonotype has at least ten counts. The V gene is TRBV12-3 or TRBV12-4, the J gene TRBJ2-7; possible D gene TRBD2, 7 bases. This CDR3 has 15 residues. V lost 4 bases and J 5 bases, leaving 18 bases between the germline ends. CDR3 amino acids: CASSSGGARRDEQYF. For the CDR3, the DNA is TGTGCCAGCAGTTCGGGGGGCGCTCGGAGGGACGAGCAGTACTTC.

There are many counts of this clonotype. The chain employs TRBV7-9 and TRBJ1-1; D is uncertain. The V end was cut by 2 bases, the J end by 0 bases, with 7 bases between. Germline V lookup: CDR1 SEHNR, CDR2 FQNEAQ (reference sequence). This CDR3 has 14 amino acids. For the CDR3, the DNA is TGTGCCAGCAGCTTAACTGACATGAACACTGAAGCTTTCTTT. Encoded protein: CASSLTDMNTEAFF.

CDR3 amino acids: CASSLTSQETQYF. The DNA for the CDR3 is TGTGCCAGCAGTTTAACTTCACAAGAGACCCAGTACTTC. The V gene is TRBV12-3 or TRBV12-4, the J gene TRBJ2-5; D gene ambiguous. Trimming left V 2 bases short and J 2 bases short, with 6 bases between. This CDR3 contains 13 residues.

This chain uses TRBV6-1 with TRBJ1-5, with D possibly matching TRBD1 (5 bases). Trimming removed 4 bases from V and 5 bases from J, with 15 bases in between. There are 15 residues in the CDR3. Germline CDR1 and CDR2: MNHNS and SASEGT. CDR3 loop: CASSAGTVSDQPQHF. CDR3 DNA sequence: TGTGCCAGCAGTGCCGGGACCGTCTCTGATCAGCCCCAGCATTTT.

In the case of this clonotype: A much more abundant neighbour one base away suggests this may be a read error. The chain carries TRBV12-3 or TRBV12-4 and TRBJ1-1, with D unclear. This CDR3 is 15 amino acids long. Trimming removed 1 base at V and 0 bases at J, with 9 bases between. The CDR3 DNA is TGTGCCAGCAGTTTAGGGGGTAATATGAACACTGAAGCTTTCTTT. Translation: CASSLGGNMNTEAFF.

This clonotype was counted many times. The gene calls are TRBV15 and TRBJ2-1; 7 bases are a match to TRBD2. J gave up 7 bases and V 0 bases, and 9 bases lay outside the gene matches. The germline V gene has CDR1 LNHNV and CDR2 YYDKDF (reference sequence). This CDR3 spans 16 amino acids. The CDR3 loop is CATSRDGNGRRNEQFF. CDR3 in DNA: TGTGCCACCAGCAGAGATGGTAACGGGAGGAGAAATGAGCAGTTCTTC.

The table lists this clonotype with a few counts. V usage is TRBV28 and J usage is TRBJ2-7, with 8 positions matching TRBD1. J gave up 2 bases and V 4 bases, and 4 bases lay outside the gene matches. CDR1 and CDR2 (germline): MDHEN, SYDVKM. CDR3 length: 14 residues. The CDR3 coding sequence is TGTGCCAGCAGTTCCCGGGACAGGACCTACGAGCAGTACTTC. This codes for CASSSRDRTYEQYF.

The rearrangement links TRBV19 to TRBJ1-6; 9 nucleotides agree with TRBD1. In germline, CDR1 is LNHDA, CDR2 SQIVND (reference sequence). This CDR3 is built from 14 residues. The ends lost 5 bases at V and 7 bases at J; junction bases unmatched: 3. The chain's CDR3 is CASSSGTGNSPLHF. The CDR3 nucleotides read TGTGCCAGTAGTTCCGGGACAGGGAATTCACCCCTCCACTTT.

This clonotype was observed many times. The chain is built from TRBV5-6 and TRBJ1-2; the D gene is possibly TRBD1 (5 bases). Germline V lookup: CDR1 SGHDT, CDR2 YYEEEE. V was trimmed by 5 bases and J by 6 bases, leaving 14 bases between them. There are 13 residues in the CDR3. The CDR3 loop is CASRSGYQDGYTF. The CDR3 DNA sequence: TGTGCCAGCAGGTCAGGGTATCAAGATGGCTACACCTTC.

The genes are TRBV12-3 or TRBV12-4 and TRBJ1-1; D remains ambiguous. V dropped 3 bases and J dropped 5 bases, with 10 bases sitting between them. The CDR3 extends over 13 amino acids. The CDR3 DNA follows: TGTGCCAGCAGTTTTGAGAGGAGTACTGAAGCTTTCTTT. This sequence encodes CASSFERSTEAFF.

This clonotype was counted between two and nine times. The chain carries TRBV20-1 and TRBJ2-7; 8 bases are shared with TRBD1. Looked up from germline, CDR1 is DFQATT and CDR2 is SNEGSKA (reference sequence). With V trimmed by 2 bases and J by 4 bases, 4 bases remained unmatched. The CDR3 sequence is 13 residues long. The CDR3 DNA is TGCAGTGCTAGACAGGGGGCCACATACGAGCAGTACTTC. Translation gives CSARQGATYEQYF.

The CDR3 bases are TGTGCCAGCAGGGGACTAGACGCCCATACGCAGTATTTT. Amino acid sequence: CASRGLDAHTQYF. The J gene is TRBJ2-3, the V gene TRBV7-9; 8 nucleotides align to TRBD2. The length of the CDR3 is 13 residues. The germline CDR1 and CDR2 sequences are SEHNR and FQNEAQ (reference sequence). J gave up 7 bases and V 6 bases, and 6 bases lay outside the gene matches. Complete variable domain (other parts from reference TRBV7-9 and TRBJ2-3): DTGVSQNPRHKITKRGQNVTFRCDPISEHNRLYWYRQTLGQGPEFLTYFQNEAQLEKSRLLSDRFSAERPKGSFSTLEIQRTEQGDSAMYLCASRGLDAHTQYFGPGTRLTVL.

The chain recombines TRBV10-3 with TRBJ2-1; D is tentatively TRBD1 or TRBD2 (5 bases each). The V end was cut by 7 bases, the J end by 8 bases, with 18 bases between. Germline-derived CDR1 and CDR2 are ENHRY and SYGVKD. The CDR3 extends over 14 amino acids. The CDR3 loop reads CAINPTGPPDEQFF. CDR3 nucleotide sequence: TGTGCCATCAACCCTACGGGACCGCCCGATGAGCAGTTCTTC.

This clonotype came up a few times. This sequence joins TRBV2 and TRBJ1-3; D gene unclear. The CDR3 consists of 15 residues. Germline V lookup: CDR1 SNHLY, CDR2 FYNNEI. V shed 6 bases and J shed 3 bases, with 15 bases lying between them. The CDR3 region is CASSVWGAGGNTIYF. The CDR3 coding sequence is TGTGCCAGCAGCGTATGGGGTGCAGGTGGAAACACCATATATTTT.

This clonotype has ten or more counts. V gene TRBV14 combines with J gene TRBJ2-1; perhaps TRBD1 as D (6 bases). V shed 2 bases and J shed 1 base, with 12 bases lying between them. Germline lookup yields CDR1 SGHDN and CDR2 FVKESK. The CDR3 has 16 amino acids. CDR3 loop: CASSQSGEVSYNEQFF. Here the CDR3 DNA reads TGTGCCAGCAGCCAATCAGGGGAAGTTTCCTACAATGAGCAGTTCTTC.